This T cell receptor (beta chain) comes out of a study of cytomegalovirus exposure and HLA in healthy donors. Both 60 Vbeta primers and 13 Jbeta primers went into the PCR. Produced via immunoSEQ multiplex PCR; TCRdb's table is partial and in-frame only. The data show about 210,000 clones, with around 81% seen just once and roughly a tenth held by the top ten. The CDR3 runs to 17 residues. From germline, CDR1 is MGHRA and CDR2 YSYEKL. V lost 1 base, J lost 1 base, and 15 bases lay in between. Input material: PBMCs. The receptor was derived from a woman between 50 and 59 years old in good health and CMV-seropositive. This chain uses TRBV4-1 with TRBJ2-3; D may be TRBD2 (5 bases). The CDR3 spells CASSQGVPGSGTDTQYF. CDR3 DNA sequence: TGCGCCAGCAGCCAAGGGGTACCGGGGTCGGGCACAGATACGCAGTATTTT.